Each of the 18 T cell receptor beta chains below was sequenced from the same sample in a study of cytomegalovirus exposure and HLA in healthy donors. The study ran its PCR with 60 Vbeta and 13 Jbeta primers. Sequencing was performed with immunoSEQ multiplex PCR; in TCRdb, only in-frame clones are kept and a portion is missing. The table lists around 150,000 clones, approximately 57% of them singletons. Source material: PBMCs. Receptor source: a male donor in good health and CMV-seronegative.

The J gene is TRBJ2-3, the V gene TRBV18; D uncertain. CDR1 is KGHSH and CDR2 is LQKENI in the germline V gene. The CDR3 runs to 14 residues. V lost 3 bases to trimming and J lost 0 bases, with 7 bases between them. For the CDR3, the DNA is TGTGCCAGCTCACCGGAGTCTAGCACAGATACGCAGTATTTT. Amino acid sequence: CASSPESSTDTQYF.

This clone has only one observation. The V call is TRBV10-3, the J call TRBJ1-2; TRBD1 matches 8 bases. V dropped 6 bases and J dropped 2; count of bases not matched to a gene: 14. Germline V gene lookup returns CDR1 ENHRY and CDR2 SYGVKD. The CDR3 has 17 residues. CDR3 nucleotide sequence: TGTGCCATCAGCTCCGGTTTCACCCGGGACAGGAACTATGGCTACACCTTC. It encodes CAISSGFTRDRNYGYTF.

This sequence joins TRBV14 and TRBJ2-6; 9 bases fit TRBD1. V lost 0 bases, J lost 0 bases, and 6 bases stayed unmatched. Germline CDR1 reads SGHDN; CDR2 reads FVKESK. The CDR3 totals 19 residues. The CDR3, as DNA: TGTGCCAGCAGCCAAGATGGGACAGGGTGGGTCTCTGGGGCCAACGTCCTGACTTTC. Its protein product is CASSQDGTGWVSGANVLTF.

The V call is TRBV18, the J call TRBJ2-7; a weak D match, TRBD2 (5 bases). The V gene lost 4 bases and the J gene lost 1 base, with 14 bases spanning the gap. The germline V gene encodes CDR1 KGHSH and CDR2 LQKENI. The CDR3 contains 15 residues. CDR3 sequence (DNA): TGTGCCAGCTCACTCCCGGGATCCGCATCCTACGAGCAGTACTTC. It codes for CASSLPGSASYEQYF.

This clone was seen only a few times. The chain links TRBV10-1 to TRBJ2-3; D might be TRBD1 (6 bases). This CDR3 spans 14 amino acids. From germline, CDR1 is WNHNN and CDR2 SYGVQD (reference sequence). V was pared by 3 bases and J by 2 bases, with 9 bases between. CDR3 in DNA: TGCGCCAGCAGTGAAACGGGACACACAGATACGCAGTATTTT. It is translated as CASSETGHTDTQYF.

The chain employs TRBV18 and TRBJ2-5; D is possibly TRBD2 (5 bases). CDR1 is KGHSH, CDR2 LQKENI, per germline. This CDR3 has 13 residues. V was trimmed by 5 bases and J by 5 bases, leaving 12 bases between them. The CDR3 DNA is TGTGCCAGCTCAGGGATAGCGTCGGAGACCCAGTACTTC. It specifies CASSGIASETQYF.

The chain links TRBV6-6 to TRBJ2-3, with TRBD1 identical over 9 bases. Germline V gives CDR1 MNHNY, CDR2 SVGAGI (reference sequence). V was pared by 8 bases and J by 3 bases, with 6 bases of the junction left unmatched. The CDR3 covers 14 residues. The CDR3 loop reads CASRPGQGTDTQYF. Written as DNA, the CDR3 is TGTGCCAGCCGACCGGGACAGGGAACAGATACGCAGTATTTT.

J is TRBJ2-2 and V is TRBV4-1, with 7 bases matching TRBD2. This CDR3 has 13 amino acids. From germline, CDR1 is MGHRA and CDR2 YSYEKL. Unmatched junction bases numbered 4, after V lost 4 bases and J lost 8 bases. The CDR3 region is CASSPTSSGELFF. CDR3 in DNA: TGCGCCAGCAGCCCGACTAGCAGTGGGGAGCTGTTTTTT.

Only a few counts were recorded for this clone. The rearrangement uses TRBV28 and TRBJ1-4; TRBD1 aligns across 10 bases. The CDR3 is 14 residues long. Germline values: CDR1 MDHEN, CDR2 SYDVKM. With 6 bases clipped from V and 6 bases from J, the junction kept 4 bases outside the gene matches. This CDR3 is CASSLTGGHEKLFF. The CDR3 nucleotides are TGTGCCAGCAGCCTGACAGGGGGCCATGAAAAACTGTTTTTT.

The chain combines TRBV28 with TRBJ2-5; D is possibly TRBD1 (5 bases). The CDR3 sequence is 15 residues long. V was trimmed by 2 bases and J by 2 bases, leaving 12 bases between them. Germline loops: CDR1 MDHEN, CDR2 SYDVKM. Here the CDR3 DNA reads TGTGCCAGCAGTTTAATGGGGCCCCGACAAGAGACCCAGTACTTC. Translation gives CASSLMGPRQETQYF.

The CDR3: CASRLEVGGKQPQHF. For the CDR3, the DNA is TGTGCAAGTCGCTTAGAGGTGGGAGGGAAACAGCCCCAGCATTTT. The rearrangement links TRBV12-2 to TRBJ1-5. TRBV12-2 is designated a pseudogene. There are 15 residues in the CDR3.

This chain uses TRBV7-8 with TRBJ1-1; a possible D gene is TRBD1 (6 bases). V was pared by 6 bases and J by 4 bases, with 18 bases between. The V gene's germline CDR1 is SGHVS and CDR2 FQNEAQ. The CDR3 loop spans 15 amino acids. The CDR3 DNA is TGTGCCAGCAGTTCGTATCAGGGGCCGGGCACTGAAGCTTTCTTT. Translated, it gives CASSSYQGPGTEAFF.

The V call is TRBV19, the J call TRBJ1-1; D ambiguous. Trimming left V 5 bases short and J 1 base short, with 17 bases between. Germline V gives CDR1 LNHDA, CDR2 SQIVND (reference sequence). CDR3 size: 16 residues. CDR3 region: CASSYGRGFPNTEAFF. In nucleotides, the CDR3 is TGTGCCAGTAGTTATGGACGGGGTTTCCCGAACACTGAAGCTTTCTTT. The full variable domain, completed using reference TRBV19 and TRBJ1-1, is DGGITQSPKYLFRKEGQNVTLSCEQNLNHDAMYWYRQDPGQGLRLIYYSQIVNDFQKGDIAEGYSVSREKKESFPLTVTSAQKNPTAFYLCASSYGRGFPNTEAFFGQGTRLTVV.

Only a few counts were recorded for this clone. The V call is TRBV25-1, the J call TRBJ1-1; D is unresolved. Trimming removed 3 bases from V and 7 bases from J, with 15 bases in between. The germline CDR1 and CDR2 sequences are MGHDK and SYGVNS. This CDR3 has 14 residues. CDR3 loop: CASSDWREGIEAFF. As DNA, the CDR3 is TGTGCCAGCAGTGATTGGAGGGAAGGGATTGAAGCTTTCTTT. The full variable domain, in which reference TRBV25-1 and TRBJ1-1 provide the parts outside the CDR3, is EADIYQTPRYLVIGTGKKITLECSQTMGHDKMYWYQQDPGMELHLIHYSYGVNSTEKGDLSSESTVSRIRTEHFPLTLESARPSHTSQYLCASSDWREGIEAFFGQGTRLTVV.

This clone appeared a few times. The genes are TRBV25-1 and TRBJ2-5, with D unresolved. V shed 5 bases and J shed 1 base, with 11 bases lying between them. The germline CDR1 and CDR2 sequences are MGHDK and SYGVNS. This CDR3 contains 14 residues. CDR3 sequence (DNA): TGTGCCAGCAGTCGCCTAGAAAGCCAAGAGACCCAGTACTTC. Translation gives CASSRLESQETQYF.

The count of this clone is one. CDR3 residues: CASSPGLSSYNEQFF. CDR3 DNA sequence: TGTGCCAGCAGCCCGGGACTCAGCTCCTACAATGAGCAGTTCTTC. This chain uses TRBV7-8 with TRBJ2-1, with a possible D match to TRBD2 (6 bases). This CDR3 has 15 residues. The germline V gene has CDR1 SGHVS and CDR2 FQNEAQ. The V and J ends lost 5 bases and 0 bases respectively, with 11 bases between them.

The genes are TRBV6-4 and TRBJ1-4; 7 bases line up with TRBD1. In germline, CDR1 is MRHNA, CDR2 SNTAGT. The CDR3 has 15 residues. J lost 0 bases, V lost 7 bases, and 5 bases had no gene match. CDR3 sequence: CASKGQASTNEKLFF. The CDR3 DNA is TGTGCCAGCAAAGGACAGGCCTCAACTAATGAAAAACTGTTTTTT.

By frequency in the sample, this clone is medium-sized (0.01 to 0.1%). The CDR3 DNA reads TGTGCCAGCAGTGTTGGGGGAGGGAACGAGCAGTACTTC. Its protein product is CASSVGGGNEQYF. V gene TRBV6-1 combines with J gene TRBJ2-7; TRBD2 matches 7 bases. The CDR3 is 13 amino acids. From germline, CDR1 is MNHNS and CDR2 SASEGT. With 4 bases clipped from V and 5 bases from J, the junction kept 5 bases outside the gene matches.